This T cell receptor (beta chain) was profiled in a study of early stage breast cancer tumors. About the study: Of 15 to 20 invasive breast tumors, twelve were hormone receptor-positive, HER2-negative. The study's findings and limits: Commonly generated sequences made up most enriched TCRB sequences shared between patients.

This clone was seen a few times. Its target is unknown. Germline CDR1 reads MNHEY; CDR2 reads SMNVEV (reference sequence). V was trimmed by 8 bases and J by 0 bases, leaving 8 bases between them. This CDR3 has 12 amino acids. Generated by immunoSEQ multiplex PCR, the TCRdb table keeps only in-frame clones and is missing some. The sample records about 9,900 clones, 64% being singletons. The rearrangement uses TRBV27 and TRBJ2-7, with D possibly matching TRBD1 (6 bases). This clonotype was sampled from a person aged 55 to 75 with breast cancer. Sequencing used breast tumor tissue. The CDR3 is CASAQGSYEQYF. Written as DNA, the CDR3 is TGTGCCAGCGCACAGGGCTCCTACGAGCAGTACTTC.